The 2 T cell receptor beta chains listed next were all sequenced from one sample in a study of technical replicates of blood from a handful of donors. Assay used: immunoSEQ multiplex PCR; TCRdb lists only in-frame clones, some missing. The table lists tens of thousands of clones, roughly 95% of them singletons. Sample: T cells isolated from PBMCs. These TCRs come from a human donor in good health.

This chain connects TRBV5-4 to TRBJ1-4; 7 nucleotides agree with TRBD1. The CDR3 runs 16 residues. After removal of 4 bases from V and 0 bases from J, the junction contained 6 bases not matched to a gene. Germline CDR1 is SGHNT and CDR2 is YYREEE (reference sequence). Here the CDR3 reads CASSPDRASTNEKLFF. The CDR3 DNA sequence: TGTGCCAGCAGCCCCGACAGGGCCTCAACTAATGAAAAACTGTTTTTT. Full variable domain (rest looked up from reference TRBV5-4 and TRBJ1-4): ETGVTQSPTHLIKTRGQQVTLRCSSQSGHNTVSWYQQALGQGPQFIFQYYREEENGRGNFPPRFSGLQFPNYSSELNVNALELDDSALYLCASSPDRASTNEKLFFGSGTQLSVL.

The chain joins TRBV12-5 to TRBJ2-1; 10 nucleotides line up with TRBD2. The CDR3 is 14 residues long. V shed 4 bases and J 6 bases; nucleotides not matched to a gene: 3. Germline CDR1 LGHNT, CDR2 FRNRAP. CDR3 protein: CASGSSGSSNEQFF. CDR3 DNA sequence: TGTGCTAGTGGTTCTAGCGGGAGCAGCAATGAGCAGTTCTTC.